A selection of T cell receptor beta chains follows, all from one sample in a study of blood T cell repertoires in COVID-19. Clones were sequenced by immunoSEQ multiplex PCR, and TCRdb holds only the in-frame ones, with some missing. The sample consists of about 170,000 clones, 86% of them appearing once. The sequencing sample was made of peripheral blood. These receptors were taken from a man in his 70s with acute or convalescent COVID-19. The CDR3 runs from the conserved cysteine through the conserved F or W. A D gene is named only where the DNA matches it firmly. The size of a clone is reported for some rows only, either as once, few or many, or as a class for expanded clones.

>.|TRBJ2-7|TRBV10-3|14|TRBD1
TGTGCCATCAGCCTAGAGACAGGGCGCTCCGAGCAGTACTTC
CAISLETGRSEQYF
>.|TRBJ2-5|TRBV6-5|13|.
TGTGCCAGCACCCGTCTAGCAACAGAGACCCAGTACTTC
CASTRLATETQYF
>.|TRBJ1-6|TRBV7-8|13|.
TGTGCCAGCAGCCGGGATTATAATTCACCCCTCCACTTT
CASSRDYNSPLHF
>.|TRBJ2-1|TRBV11-2|16|.
TGTGCCAGCAGCTTTACGTTAGCCCCGTCCTACAATGAGCAGTTCTTC
CASSFTLAPSYNEQFF
>.|TRBJ2-3|TRBV6-1|15|.
TGTGCCAGCAGTGAACAATGGGCCTCGGGGGATACGCAGTATTTT
CASSEQWASGDTQYF
>.|TRBJ2-7|TRBV29-1|12|TRBD1
TGCAGCGTTGGGGACAGGGGGGGCGAGCAGTACTTC
CSVGDRGGEQYF
>few|TRBJ1-1|TRBV19|14|.
TGTGCCAGTAGTCAGGGCCGGGGAGGCACTGAAGCTTTCTTT
CASSQGRGGTEAFF
>once|TRBJ1-3|TRBV19|15|.
TGTGCCACTCTGGCCTCCGGGATCGAGGTCTACACCATATATTTT
CATLASGIEVYTIYF
>.|TRBJ2-1|TRBV5-1|14|TRBD2
TGCGCCAGCGGACTAGCGGGAGGCTACAATGAGCAGTTCTTC
CASGLAGGYNEQFF
>.|TRBJ1-2|TRBV19|13|.
TGTGCCAGTCTCAGACTACCAGATGGTGGCTACACCTTC
CASLRLPDGGYTF
>.|TRBJ2-2|TRBV6-5|12|.
TGTGCCAGCTTCGGGGACACCGGGGAGCTGTTTTTT
CASFGDTGELFF
>.|TRBJ1-6|TRBV7-2|16|TRBD1
TGTGCCAGCAGCTTAGTTGGGACAGCGCTAAATTCACCCCTCCACTTT
CASSLVGTALNSPLHF
>.|TRBJ1-1|TRBV10-3|13|.
TGTGCCACGACTAAACAGAGGAACACTGAAGCTTTCTTT
CATTKQRNTEAFF
>.|TRBJ2-7|TRBV29-1|14|.
TGCAGCGCAGAACTGCCCTCCCGTCTCTACGAGCAGTACTTC
CSAELPSRLYEQYF
>.|TRBJ1-6|TRBV9|15|.
TGTGCCAGCAGCCCTCAGCGGGGAATGGATTCACCCCTCCACTTT
CASSPQRGMDSPLHF
>once|TRBJ2-1|TRBV6-5|14|TRBD2
TGTGCCAGCAGTTTACTAGCGGGAATACATGAGCAGTTCTTC
CASSLLAGIHEQFF
>.|TRBJ1-3|TRBV19|15|.
TGTGCCAGTAGTGCCCCCGGCGGGTTTGGAAACACCATATATTTT
CASSAPGGFGNTIYF
>.|TRBJ2-5|TRBV2|13|.
TGTGCCAGCAGTAGGACAGATGGGGAGACCCAGTACTTC
CASSRTDGETQYF
>.|TRBJ2-5|TRBV7-2|13|.
TGTGCCAGCAGCTTAACCCAGGGAGGGACCCAGTACTTC
CASSLTQGGTQYF
>.|TRBJ1-5|TRBV2|14|TRBD1
TGTGCCAGCAGTGAACGGACAGGCCAACAGCCCCAGCATTTT
CASSERTGQQPQHF
>.|TRBJ1-2|TRBV3-1/TRBV3-2|14|TRBD1
TGTGCCAGCAGCCCCCGGGACAGGGGACCCGGCTACACCTTC
CASSPRDRGPGYTF
>.|TRBJ2-7|TRBV3-1/TRBV3-2|14|TRBD1
TGTGCCAGCAGCCAGGGACAGAGACACTACGAGCAGTACTTC
CASSQGQRHYEQYF
>once|TRBJ2-7|TRBV5-1|17|TRBD1
TGCGCCAGCAGCTTCTACTCGGGACAGGCGAATATCTACGAGCAGTACTTC
CASSFYSGQANIYEQYF
>.|TRBJ1-1|TRBV5-1|13|.
TGCGCCAGCAGCCCTAAGCGGGACTCCGAAGCTTTCTTT
CASSPKRDSEAFF
>once|TRBJ2-5|TRBV27|16|.
TGTGCCAGCAGTTTATCGATGCAGGGTGAGTGGGAGACCCAGTACTTC
CASSLSMQGEWETQYF
>.|TRBJ1-3|TRBV4-3|17|TRBD1
TGCGCCAGCAGCCAAGAAGGGGGCCGGATCTCTGGAAACACCATATATTTT
CASSQEGGRISGNTIYF
>.|TRBJ2-2|TRBV5-1|14|TRBD1
TGCGCCAGCAGCTGGACAGGGAATACCGGGGAGCTGTTTTTT
CASSWTGNTGELFF
>.|TRBJ1-2|TRBV13|15|.
TGTGCCAGCAGCTCGTTGGGTGGGGGGAACTATGGCTACACCTTC
CASSSLGGGNYGYTF
>few|TRBJ1-2|TRBV7-9|15|.
TGTGCCAGCATCTTGGATGGAGGAGCTAACTATGGCTACACCTTC
CASILDGGANYGYTF
>.|TRBJ2-2|TRBV4-1|14|TRBD1
TGCGCCAGTCAAAGGACAGGGGGTACCGGGGAGCTGTTTTTT
CASQRTGGTGELFF
>.|TRBJ2-1|TRBV28|16|.
TGTGCCAGCATCTCAAGGGGGGGGAGCTCCTACAATGAGCAGTTCTTC
CASISRGGSSYNEQFF
>few|TRBJ1-1|TRBV7-8|14|.
TGTGCCAGCAGCTTAGCGTTCGGTCACACTGAAGCTTTCTTT
CASSLAFGHTEAFF
>.|TRBJ2-3|TRBV29-1|13|TRBD1
TGCAGCGCAAAAACAGGGGGCCCAGATACGCAGTATTTT
CSAKTGGPDTQYF
>.|TRBJ2-1|TRBV27|14|TRBD1
TGTGCCAGCAGTAGACAGGGAGTCATCAGTGAGCAGTTCTTC
CASSRQGVISEQFF
>.|TRBJ2-7|TRBV28|14|.
TGTGCCAGCAGTTTACGCGGCCAAGCGCGCGAGCAGTACTTC
CASSLRGQAREQYF
>.|TRBJ2-5|TRBV10-3|13|.
TGTGCCATTGGGGGTAGCGGATCAGAGACCCAGTACTTC
CAIGGSGSETQYF
>.|TRBJ2-2|TRBV9|13|.
TGTGCCAGCAGCAAGAGGGTGACCGGGGAGCTGTTTTTT
CASSKRVTGELFF
>.|TRBJ2-1|TRBV2|13|.
TGTGCCAGCAAGCTGACAGAATTGAATGAGCAGTTCTTC
CASKLTELNEQFF
>.|TRBJ1-5|TRBV28|12|TRBD1
TGTGCCAGCAGTCCGGGACAGGACCCCCAGCATTTT
CASSPGQDPQHF
>.|TRBJ2-5|TRBV7-2|17|TRBD2
TGTGCCAGCAGCTCACTAGCGGGAGGGCCAAGGACCGAGACCCAGTACTTC
CASSSLAGGPRTETQYF
>.|TRBJ1-5|TRBV19|16|TRBD1
TGTGCCAGTAGTACGAAGACAGGGCCGATTAATCAGCCCCAGCATTTT
CASSTKTGPINQPQHF